The TCR beta chain described here comes from a study of a mutant IDH1 vaccine in newly diagnosed glioma. Assay: immunoSEQ multiplex PCR; the TCRdb copy retains only in-frame clones and omits some. Among around 41,000 clones listed, 85% to 90% were seen once. With respect to this clone: Antigen unknown.

Time point noted: week 35, safety follow-up. Topical imiquimod was applied with each vaccine dose, which held 300 ug of mutant IDH1 20-mer peptide. The CDR3 runs to 15 residues. Germline CDR1 SGDLS, CDR2 YYNGEE. V lost 0 bases and J 10 bases, leaving 14 bases between the germline ends. The sequencing here drew on PBMCs, taken from a glioma patient whose treatment included an IDH1 peptide vaccine. The V and J genes are TRBV9 and TRBJ1-6; D call uncertain. This TCR was recovered from a man aged 35-49 years with glioma. The CDR3: CASSVEGGPRSPLHF. CDR3 nucleotides: TGTGCCAGCAGCGTAGAGGGTGGCCCCCGATCACCCCTCCACTTT.